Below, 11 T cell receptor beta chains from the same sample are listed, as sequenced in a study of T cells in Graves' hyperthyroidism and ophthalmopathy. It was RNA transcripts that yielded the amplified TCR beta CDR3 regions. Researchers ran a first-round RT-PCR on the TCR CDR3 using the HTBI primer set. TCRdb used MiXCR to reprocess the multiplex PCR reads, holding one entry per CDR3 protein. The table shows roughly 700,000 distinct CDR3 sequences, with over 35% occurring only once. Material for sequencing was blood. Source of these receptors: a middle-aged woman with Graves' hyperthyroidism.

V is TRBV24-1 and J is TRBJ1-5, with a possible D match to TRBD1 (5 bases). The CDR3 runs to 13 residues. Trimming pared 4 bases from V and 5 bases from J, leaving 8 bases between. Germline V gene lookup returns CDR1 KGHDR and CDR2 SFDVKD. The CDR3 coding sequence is TGTGCCACCAGTGACCGACAGTATCAGCCCCAGCATTTT. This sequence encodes CATSDRQYQPQHF.

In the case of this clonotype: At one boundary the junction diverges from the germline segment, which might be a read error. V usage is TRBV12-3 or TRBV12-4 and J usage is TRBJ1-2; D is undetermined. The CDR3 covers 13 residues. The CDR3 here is CASSAGQIYGCTF. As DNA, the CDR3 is TGTGCCAGCAGTGCTGGGCAGATCTATGGCTGCACCTTC.

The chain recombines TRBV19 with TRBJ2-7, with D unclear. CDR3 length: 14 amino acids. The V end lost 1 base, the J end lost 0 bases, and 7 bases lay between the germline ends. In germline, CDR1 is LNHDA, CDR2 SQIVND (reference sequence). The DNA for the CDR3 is TGTGCCAGTAGTATAGGCCGGAGCTCCTACGAGCAGTACTTC. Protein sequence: CASSIGRSSYEQYF.

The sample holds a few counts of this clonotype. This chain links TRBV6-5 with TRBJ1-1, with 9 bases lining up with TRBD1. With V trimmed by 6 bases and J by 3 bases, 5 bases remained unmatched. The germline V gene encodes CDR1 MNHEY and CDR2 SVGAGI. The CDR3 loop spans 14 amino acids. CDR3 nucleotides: TGTGCCAGCAGCCAGGGACAGGGAGACACTGAAGCTTTCTTT. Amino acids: CASSQGQGDTEAFF.

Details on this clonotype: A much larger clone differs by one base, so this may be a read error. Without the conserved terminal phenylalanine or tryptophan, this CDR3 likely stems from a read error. CDR3 protein: CASSDRGRTNVLTI. The CDR3 bases are TGTGCCAGCAGCGACAGGGGGCGAACCAACGTCCTGACTATC. The rearrangement joins TRBV7-2 to TRBJ2-6, with 10 bases aligning to TRBD1. In germline, CDR1 is SGHTA, CDR2 FQGNSA. V trimming: 5 bases; J trimming: 8 bases; junction bases outside the gene matches: 3. This CDR3 region has 14 residues.

This CDR3 reads CASSRGQAATNEKLFF. The CDR3 nucleotides are TGTGCCAGCAGCCGTGGACAGGCTGCAACTAATGAAAAACTGTTTTTT. The rearrangement links TRBV5-8 to TRBJ1-4, with 7 bases identical to TRBD1. Trimming removed 4 bases from V and 0 bases from J; junction bases left unmatched: 6. The CDR3 has 16 residues. Germline lookup yields CDR1 SGHTS and CDR2 YDEGEE.

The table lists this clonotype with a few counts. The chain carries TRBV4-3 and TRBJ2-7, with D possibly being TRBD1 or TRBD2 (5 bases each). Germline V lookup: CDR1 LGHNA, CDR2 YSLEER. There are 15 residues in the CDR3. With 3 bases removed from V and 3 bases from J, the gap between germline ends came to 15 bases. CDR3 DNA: TGCGCCAGCAGCCACGGGGTTGCAGGGAACTACGAGCAGTACTTC. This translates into CASSHGVAGNYEQYF.

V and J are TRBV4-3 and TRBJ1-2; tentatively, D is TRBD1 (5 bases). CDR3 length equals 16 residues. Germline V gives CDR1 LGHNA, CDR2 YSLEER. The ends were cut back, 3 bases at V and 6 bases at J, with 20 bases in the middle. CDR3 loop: CASSQETAPLKDGYTF. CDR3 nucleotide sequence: TGCGCCAGCAGCCAGGAGACAGCACCCCTGAAGGATGGCTACACCTTC.

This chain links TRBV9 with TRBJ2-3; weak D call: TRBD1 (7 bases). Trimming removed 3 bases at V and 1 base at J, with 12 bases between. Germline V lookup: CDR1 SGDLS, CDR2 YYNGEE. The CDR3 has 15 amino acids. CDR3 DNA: TGTGCCAGCAGCGCAGGCGGGACAGGCACAGATACGCAGTATTTT. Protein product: CASSAGGTGTDTQYF.

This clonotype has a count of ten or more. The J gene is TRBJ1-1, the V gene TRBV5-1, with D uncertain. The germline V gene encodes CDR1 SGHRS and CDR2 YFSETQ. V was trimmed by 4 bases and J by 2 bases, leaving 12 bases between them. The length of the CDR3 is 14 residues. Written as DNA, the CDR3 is TGCGCCAGCAGCGTTCCCGAGAGAAACACTGAAGCTTTCTTT. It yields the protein CASSVPERNTEAFF.

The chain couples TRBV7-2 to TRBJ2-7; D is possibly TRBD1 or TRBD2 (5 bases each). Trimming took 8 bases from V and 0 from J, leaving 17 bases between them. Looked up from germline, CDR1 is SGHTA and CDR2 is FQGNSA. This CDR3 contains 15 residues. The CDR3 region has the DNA TGTGCCAGCTCGGGGTCGGTGGGGGTCTCCTACGAGCAGTACTTC. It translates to CASSGSVGVSYEQYF. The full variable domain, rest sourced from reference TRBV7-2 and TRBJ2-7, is GAGVSQSPSNKVTEKGKDVELRCDPISGHTALYWYRQSLGQGLEFLIYFQGNSAPDKSGLPSDRFSAERTGGSVSTLTIQRTQQEDSAVYLCASSGSVGVSYEQYFGPGTRLTVT.